Here is one T cell receptor (beta chain) with its context. Its antigen is currently unknown. The sample is drawn from a study of chemoradiotherapy in HPV16-positive cancers. Across the study: Candidate HPV-specific clones and shared TCR motifs came from two HPV16-positive patients. The study, taken as a whole, reports: HPV-specific T cells were functionally defined from only a couple of HPV16-positive patients. HPV-responsive T-cell expansion during chemoradiotherapy was linked to improved recurrence-free survival in HPV16-positive patients.

Samples were taken several times over chemoradiotherapy. V gave up 7 bases and J gave up 2 bases, with 11 bases separating them. CDR1 is SNHLY, CDR2 FYNNEI, per germline. This CDR3 has 14 residues. Produced via immunoSEQ multiplex PCR; TCRdb's table is partial and in-frame only. The table lists 20,000 to 25,000 clones, 94% of them singletons. This TCR was recovered from a human donor with HPV-associated anogenital cancer. This specimen was taken from a patient who underwent chemoradiotherapy. The gene calls are TRBV2 and TRBJ2-2, with D tentatively TRBD2 (5 bases). The CDR3, as DNA: TGTGCCAGCACCGTAAGCGGAAACACCGGGGAGCTGTTTTTT. Protein sequence: CASTVSGNTGELFF.